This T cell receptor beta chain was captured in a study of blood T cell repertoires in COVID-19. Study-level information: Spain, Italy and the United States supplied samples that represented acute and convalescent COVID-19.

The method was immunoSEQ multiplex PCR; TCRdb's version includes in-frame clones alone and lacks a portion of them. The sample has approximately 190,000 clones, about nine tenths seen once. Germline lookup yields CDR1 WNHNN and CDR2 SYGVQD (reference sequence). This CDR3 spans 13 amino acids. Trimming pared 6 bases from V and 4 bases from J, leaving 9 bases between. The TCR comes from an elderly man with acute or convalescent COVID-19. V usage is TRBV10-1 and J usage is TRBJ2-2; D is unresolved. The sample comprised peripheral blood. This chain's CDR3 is CASSTTGTGELFF. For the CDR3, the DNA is TGCGCCAGCAGCACCACGGGCACCGGGGAGCTGTTTTTT.